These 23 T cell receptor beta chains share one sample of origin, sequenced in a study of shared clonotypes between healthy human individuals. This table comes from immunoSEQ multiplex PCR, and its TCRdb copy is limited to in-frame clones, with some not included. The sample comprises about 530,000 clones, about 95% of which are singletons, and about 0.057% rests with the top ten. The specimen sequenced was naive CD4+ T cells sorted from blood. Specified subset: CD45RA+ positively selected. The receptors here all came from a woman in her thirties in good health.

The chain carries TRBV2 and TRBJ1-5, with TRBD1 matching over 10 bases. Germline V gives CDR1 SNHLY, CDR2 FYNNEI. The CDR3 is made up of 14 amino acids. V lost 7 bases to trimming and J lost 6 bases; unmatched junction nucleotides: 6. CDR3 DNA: TGTGCCAGCAACGGACAGGGGGAGCTTCAGCCCCAGCATTTT. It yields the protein CASNGQGELQPQHF.

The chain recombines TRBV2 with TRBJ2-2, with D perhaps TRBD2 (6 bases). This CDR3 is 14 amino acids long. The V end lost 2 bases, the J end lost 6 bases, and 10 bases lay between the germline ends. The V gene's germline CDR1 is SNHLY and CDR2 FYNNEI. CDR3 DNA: TGTGCCAGCAGTGAACTAGCGACGGCCGGGGAGCTGTTTTTT. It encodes CASSELATAGELFF. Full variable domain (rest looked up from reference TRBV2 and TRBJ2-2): EPEVTQTPSHQVTQMGQEVILRCVPISNHLYFYWYRQILGQKVEFLVSFYNNEISEKSEIFDDQFSVERPDGSNFTLKIRSTKLEDSAMYFCASSELATAGELFFGEGSRLTVL.

Here the CDR3 reads CASSSPRGRDNEQFF. CDR3 DNA sequence: TGTGCCAGCAGCTCCCCGCGGGGGCGCGACAATGAGCAGTTCTTC. V and J are TRBV7-9 and TRBJ2-1, with D perhaps matching TRBD2 (7 bases). V lost 4 bases and J lost 5, with 15 bases in between. Germline lookup yields CDR1 SEHNR and CDR2 FQNEAQ (reference sequence). This CDR3 region has 15 residues.

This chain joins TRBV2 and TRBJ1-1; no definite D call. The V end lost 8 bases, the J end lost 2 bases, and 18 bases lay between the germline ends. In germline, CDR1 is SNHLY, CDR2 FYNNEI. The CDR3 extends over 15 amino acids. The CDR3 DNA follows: TGTGCCAGCCTAAGGTCCCTTCAGGCTAACACTGAAGCTTTCTTT. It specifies CASLRSLQANTEAFF.

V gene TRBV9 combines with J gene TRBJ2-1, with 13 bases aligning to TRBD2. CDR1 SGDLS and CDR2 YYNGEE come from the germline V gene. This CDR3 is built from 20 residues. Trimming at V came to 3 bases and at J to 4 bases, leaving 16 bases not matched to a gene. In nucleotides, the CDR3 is TGTGCCAGCAGCGCCCGCAGGGGCGGACTAGCGGGAGAGATGTACAATGAGCAGTTCTTC. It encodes CASSARRGGLAGEMYNEQFF.

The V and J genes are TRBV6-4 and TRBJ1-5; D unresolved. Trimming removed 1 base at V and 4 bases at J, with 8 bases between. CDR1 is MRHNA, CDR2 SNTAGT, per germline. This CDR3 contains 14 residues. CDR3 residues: CASSDFYGNQPQHF. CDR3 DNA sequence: TGTGCCAGCAGTGACTTTTACGGTAATCAGCCCCAGCATTTT.

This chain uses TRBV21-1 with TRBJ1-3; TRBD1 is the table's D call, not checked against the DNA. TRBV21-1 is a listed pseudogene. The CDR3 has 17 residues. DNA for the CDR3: TGTGCCAGCAGCAATTGGACAGGGGGCGCGTCTGGAAACACCATATATTTT. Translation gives CASSNWTGGASGNTIYF.

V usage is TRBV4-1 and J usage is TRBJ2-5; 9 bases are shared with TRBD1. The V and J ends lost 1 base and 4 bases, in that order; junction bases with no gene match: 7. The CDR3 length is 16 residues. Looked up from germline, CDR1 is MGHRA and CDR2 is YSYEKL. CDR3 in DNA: TGCGCCAGCAGCCAAGGGACAGGGGCATTAAGAGAGACCCAGTACTTC. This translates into CASSQGTGALRETQYF.

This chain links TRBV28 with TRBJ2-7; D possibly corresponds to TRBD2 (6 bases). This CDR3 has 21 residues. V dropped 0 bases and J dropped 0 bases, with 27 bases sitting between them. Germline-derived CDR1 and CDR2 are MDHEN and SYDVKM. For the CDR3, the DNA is TGTGCCAGCAGTTTATGGGAGGGACGCAAGCTAACCCTTACCCGCTCCTACGAGCAGTACTTC. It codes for CASSLWEGRKLTLTRSYEQYF.

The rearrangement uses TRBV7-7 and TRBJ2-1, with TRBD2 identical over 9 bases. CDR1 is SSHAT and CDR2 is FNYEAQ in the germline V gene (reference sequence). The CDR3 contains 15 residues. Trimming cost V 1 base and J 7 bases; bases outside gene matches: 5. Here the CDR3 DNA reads TGTGCCAGCAGCTTAGGGCTAGCGGGGATTAATGAGCAGTTCTTC. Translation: CASSLGLAGINEQFF.

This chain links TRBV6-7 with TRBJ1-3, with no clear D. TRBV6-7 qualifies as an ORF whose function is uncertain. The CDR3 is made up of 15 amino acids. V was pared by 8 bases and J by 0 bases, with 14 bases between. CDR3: CASGLPKSSGNTIYF. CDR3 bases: TGTGCCAGCGGTTTACCAAAGAGCTCTGGAAACACCATATATTTT.

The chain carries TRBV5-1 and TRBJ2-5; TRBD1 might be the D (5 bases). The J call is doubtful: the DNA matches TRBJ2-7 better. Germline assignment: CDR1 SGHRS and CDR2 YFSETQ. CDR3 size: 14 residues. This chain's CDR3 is CASSLASDSLEQYF. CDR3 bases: TGCGCCAGCAGCTTGGCCTCAGACAGCCTCGAGCAGTACTTC.

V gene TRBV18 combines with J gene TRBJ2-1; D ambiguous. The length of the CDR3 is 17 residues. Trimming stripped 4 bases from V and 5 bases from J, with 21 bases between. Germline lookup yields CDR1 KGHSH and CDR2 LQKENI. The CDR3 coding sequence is TGTGCCAGCTCACGATCACCGACAAGGGCTATCAACAATGAGCAGTTCTTC. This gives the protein CASSRSPTRAINNEQFF.

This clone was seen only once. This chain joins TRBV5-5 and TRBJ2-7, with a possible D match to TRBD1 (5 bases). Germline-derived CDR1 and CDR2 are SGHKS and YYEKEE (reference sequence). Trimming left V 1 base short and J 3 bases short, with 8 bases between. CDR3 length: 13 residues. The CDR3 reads CASSLQGRYEQYF. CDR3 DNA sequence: TGTGCCAGCAGCTTGCAGGGTCGCTACGAGCAGTACTTC.

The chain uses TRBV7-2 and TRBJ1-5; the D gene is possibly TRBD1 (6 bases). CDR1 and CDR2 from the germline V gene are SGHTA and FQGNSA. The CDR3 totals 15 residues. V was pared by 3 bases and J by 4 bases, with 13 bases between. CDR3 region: CASSFMTGANQPQHF. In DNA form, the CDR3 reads TGTGCCAGCAGCTTTATGACAGGAGCTAATCAGCCCCAGCATTTT. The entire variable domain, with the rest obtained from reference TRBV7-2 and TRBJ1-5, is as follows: GAGVSQSPSNKVTEKGKDVELRCDPISGHTALYWYRQSLGQGLEFLIYFQGNSAPDKSGLPSDRFSAERTGGSVSTLTIQRTQQEDSAVYLCASSFMTGANQPQHFGDGTRLSIL.

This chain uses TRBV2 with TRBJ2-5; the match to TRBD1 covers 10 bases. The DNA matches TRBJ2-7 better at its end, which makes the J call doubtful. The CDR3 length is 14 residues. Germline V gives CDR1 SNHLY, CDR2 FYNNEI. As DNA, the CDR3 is TGTGCCAGCAGTGGAGGGACAGGGGCCTACGAGCAGTACTTC. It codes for CASSGGTGAYEQYF.

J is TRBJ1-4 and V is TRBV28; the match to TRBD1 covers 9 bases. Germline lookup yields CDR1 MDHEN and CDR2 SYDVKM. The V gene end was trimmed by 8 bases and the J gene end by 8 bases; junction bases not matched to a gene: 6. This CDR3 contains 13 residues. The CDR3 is CASGTGGGEKLFF. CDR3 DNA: TGTGCCAGCGGAACAGGGGGCGGCGAAAAACTGTTTTTT. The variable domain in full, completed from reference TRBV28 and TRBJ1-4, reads DVKVTQSSRYLVKRTGEKVFLECVQDMDHENMFWYRQDPGLGLRLIYFSYDVKMKEKGDIPEGYSVSREKKERFSLILESASTNQTSMYLCASGTGGGEKLFFGSGTQLSVL.

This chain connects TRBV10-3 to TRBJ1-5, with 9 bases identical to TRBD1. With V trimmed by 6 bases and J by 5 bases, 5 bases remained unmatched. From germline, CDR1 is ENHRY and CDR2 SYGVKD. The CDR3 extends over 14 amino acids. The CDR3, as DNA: TGTGCCATCAGCCCAACAGGGGGCCATCAGCCCCAGCATTTT. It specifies CAISPTGGHQPQHF.

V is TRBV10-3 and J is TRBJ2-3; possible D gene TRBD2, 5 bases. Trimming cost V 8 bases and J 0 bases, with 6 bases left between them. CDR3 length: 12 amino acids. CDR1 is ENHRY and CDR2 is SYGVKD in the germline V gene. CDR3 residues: CAIAGSTDTQYF. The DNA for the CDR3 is TGTGCCATCGCGGGTAGCACAGATACGCAGTATTTT.

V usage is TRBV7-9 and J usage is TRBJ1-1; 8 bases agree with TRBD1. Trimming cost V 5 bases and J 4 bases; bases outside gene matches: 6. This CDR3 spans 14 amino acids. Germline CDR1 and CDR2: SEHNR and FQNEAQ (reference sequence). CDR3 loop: CASSTQGASTEAFF. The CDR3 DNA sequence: TGTGCCAGCAGCACCCAGGGGGCATCCACTGAAGCTTTCTTT. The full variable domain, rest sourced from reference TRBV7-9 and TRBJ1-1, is DTGVSQNPRHKITKRGQNVTFRCDPISEHNRLYWYRQTLGQGPEFLTYFQNEAQLEKSRLLSDRFSAERPKGSFSTLEIQRTEQGDSAMYLCASSTQGASTEAFFGQGTRLTVV.

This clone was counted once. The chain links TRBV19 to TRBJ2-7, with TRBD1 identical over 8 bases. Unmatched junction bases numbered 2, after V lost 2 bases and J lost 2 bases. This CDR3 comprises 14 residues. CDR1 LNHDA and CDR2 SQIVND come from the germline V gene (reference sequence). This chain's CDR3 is CASSIRDRTYEQYF. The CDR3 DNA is TGTGCCAGTAGTATAAGGGACAGGACCTACGAGCAGTACTTC.

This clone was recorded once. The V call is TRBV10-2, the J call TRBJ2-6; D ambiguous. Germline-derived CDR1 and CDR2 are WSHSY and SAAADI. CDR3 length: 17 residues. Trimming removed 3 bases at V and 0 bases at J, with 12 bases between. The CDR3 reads CASSEASGVSGANVLTF. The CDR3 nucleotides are TGCGCCAGCAGTGAAGCTTCAGGAGTCTCTGGGGCCAACGTCCTGACTTTC.

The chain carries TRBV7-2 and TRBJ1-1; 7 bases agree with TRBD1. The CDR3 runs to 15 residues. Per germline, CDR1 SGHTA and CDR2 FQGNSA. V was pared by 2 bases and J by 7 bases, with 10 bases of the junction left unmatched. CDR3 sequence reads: CASSLRTGTLGEAFF. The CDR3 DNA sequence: TGTGCCAGCAGCTTACGGACAGGAACTTTGGGTGAAGCTTTCTTT.